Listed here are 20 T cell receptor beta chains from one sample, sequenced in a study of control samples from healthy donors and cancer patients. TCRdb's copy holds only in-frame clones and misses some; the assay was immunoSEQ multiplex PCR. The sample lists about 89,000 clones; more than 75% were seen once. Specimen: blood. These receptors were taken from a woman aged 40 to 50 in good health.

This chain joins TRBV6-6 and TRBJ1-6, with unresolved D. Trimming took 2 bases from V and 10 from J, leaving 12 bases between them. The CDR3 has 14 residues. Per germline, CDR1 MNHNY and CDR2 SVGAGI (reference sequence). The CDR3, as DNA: TGTGCCAGCAGTTACCATTTAGATGGCTCACCCCTCCACTTT. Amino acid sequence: CASSYHLDGSPLHF.

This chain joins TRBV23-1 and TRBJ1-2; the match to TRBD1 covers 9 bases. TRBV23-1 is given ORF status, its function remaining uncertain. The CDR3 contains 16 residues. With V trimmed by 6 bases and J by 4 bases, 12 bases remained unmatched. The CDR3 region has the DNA TGCGCCAGCAGCCCGCCGGACAGGGGCGCCCCCTATGGCTACACCTTC. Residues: CASSPPDRGAPYGYTF.

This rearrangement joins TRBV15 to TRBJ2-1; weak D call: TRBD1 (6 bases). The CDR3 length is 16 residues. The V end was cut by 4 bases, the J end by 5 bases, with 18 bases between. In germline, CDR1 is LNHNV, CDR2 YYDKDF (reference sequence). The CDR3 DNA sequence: TGTGCCACCAGCATGAACAGGGCCTCGGAGGACAATGAGCAGTTCTTC. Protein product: CATSMNRASEDNEQFF.

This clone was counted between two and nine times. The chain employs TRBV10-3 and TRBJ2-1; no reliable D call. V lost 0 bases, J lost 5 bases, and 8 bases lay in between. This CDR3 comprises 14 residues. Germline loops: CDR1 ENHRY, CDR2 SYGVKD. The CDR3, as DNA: TGTGCCATCAGTGAGTCGCCTCACGACAATGAGCAGTTCTTC. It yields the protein CAISESPHDNEQFF.

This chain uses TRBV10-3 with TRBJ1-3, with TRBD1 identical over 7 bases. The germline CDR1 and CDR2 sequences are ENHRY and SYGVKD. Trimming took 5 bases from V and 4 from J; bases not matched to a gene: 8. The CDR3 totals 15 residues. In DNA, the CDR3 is TGTGCCATCAGTTATGGCAGGGGGATAGGAAACACCATATATTTT. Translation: CAISYGRGIGNTIYF.

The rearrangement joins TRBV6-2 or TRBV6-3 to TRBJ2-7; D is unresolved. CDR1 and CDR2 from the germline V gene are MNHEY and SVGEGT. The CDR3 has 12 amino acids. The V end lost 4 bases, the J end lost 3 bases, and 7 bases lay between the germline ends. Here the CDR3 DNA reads TGTGCCAGCAGTTCAGGAGTCTACGAGCAGTACTTC. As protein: CASSSGVYEQYF.

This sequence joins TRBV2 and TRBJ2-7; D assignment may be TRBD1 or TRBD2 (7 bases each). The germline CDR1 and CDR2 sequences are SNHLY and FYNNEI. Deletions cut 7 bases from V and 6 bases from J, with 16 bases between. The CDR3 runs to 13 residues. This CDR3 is CASTRGGPGEQYF. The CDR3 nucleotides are TGTGCCAGCACCAGGGGGGGGCCTGGCGAGCAGTACTTC.

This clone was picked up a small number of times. In nucleotides, the CDR3 is TGTGCCAGCAGCCTAGGAGGGGGGCGCGTCTATGGCTACACCTTC. It codes for CASSLGGGRVYGYTF. The genes are TRBV7-9 and TRBJ1-2; possible D gene TRBD1, 6 bases. Germline lookup yields CDR1 SEHNR and CDR2 FQNEAQ (reference sequence). V lost 5 bases, J lost 4 bases, and 17 bases lay in between. This CDR3 has 15 residues.

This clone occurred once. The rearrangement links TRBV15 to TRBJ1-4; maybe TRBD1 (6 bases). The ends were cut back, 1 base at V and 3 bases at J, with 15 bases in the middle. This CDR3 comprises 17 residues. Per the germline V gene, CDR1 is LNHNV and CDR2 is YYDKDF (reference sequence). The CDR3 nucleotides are TGTGCCACCAGCAGAGGTACAGGGCTGGCGTCTAATGAAAAACTGTTTTTT. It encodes CATSRGTGLASNEKLFF.

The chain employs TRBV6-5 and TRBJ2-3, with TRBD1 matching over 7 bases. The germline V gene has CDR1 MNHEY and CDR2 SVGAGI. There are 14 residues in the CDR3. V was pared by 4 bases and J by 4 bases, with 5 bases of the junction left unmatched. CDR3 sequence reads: CASSWGQTPDTQYF. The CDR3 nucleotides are TGTGCCAGCAGTTGGGGACAGACTCCAGATACGCAGTATTTT.

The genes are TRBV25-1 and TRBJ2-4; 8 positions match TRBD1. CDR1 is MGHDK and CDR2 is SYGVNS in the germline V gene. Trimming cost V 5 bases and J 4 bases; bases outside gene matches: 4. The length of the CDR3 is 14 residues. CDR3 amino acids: CASSPRTGKNIQYF. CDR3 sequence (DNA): TGTGCCAGCAGTCCCCGGACAGGGAAAAACATTCAGTACTTC.

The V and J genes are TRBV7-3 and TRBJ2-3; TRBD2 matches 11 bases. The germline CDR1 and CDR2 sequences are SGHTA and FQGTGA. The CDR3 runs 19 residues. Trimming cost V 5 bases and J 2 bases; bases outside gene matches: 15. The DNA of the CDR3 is TGTGCCAGCAGCCGAACCCCACGGCCTAGCGGGGGGAACACAGATACGCAGTATTTT. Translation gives CASSRTPRPSGGNTDTQYF.

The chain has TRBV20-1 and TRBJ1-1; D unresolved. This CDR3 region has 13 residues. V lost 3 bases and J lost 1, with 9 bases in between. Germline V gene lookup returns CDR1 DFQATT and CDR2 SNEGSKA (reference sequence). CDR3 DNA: TGCAGTGCTAGTCAGCAAGGGAACACTGAAGCTTTCTTT. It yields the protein CSASQQGNTEAFF.

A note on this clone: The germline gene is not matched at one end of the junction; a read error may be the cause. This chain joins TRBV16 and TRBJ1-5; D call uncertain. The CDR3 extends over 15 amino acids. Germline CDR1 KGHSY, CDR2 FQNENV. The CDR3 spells CASSESGQLNQPQHF. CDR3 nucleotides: TGTGCCAGCAGCGAATCTGGGCAGCTCAATCAGCCCCAGCATTTT.

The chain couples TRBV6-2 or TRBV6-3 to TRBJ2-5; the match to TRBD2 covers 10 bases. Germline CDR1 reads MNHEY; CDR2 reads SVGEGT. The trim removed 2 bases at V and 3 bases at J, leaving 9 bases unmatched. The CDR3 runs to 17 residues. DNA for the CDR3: TGTGCCAGCAGTTACCCCCCCACAGCGGGGGGGAAAGAGACCCAGTACTTC. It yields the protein CASSYPPTAGGKETQYF.

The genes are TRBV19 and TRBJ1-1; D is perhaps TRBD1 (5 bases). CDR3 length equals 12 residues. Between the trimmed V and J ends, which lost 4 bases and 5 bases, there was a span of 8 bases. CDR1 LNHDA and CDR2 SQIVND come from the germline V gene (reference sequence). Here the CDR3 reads CASSTGKTEAFF. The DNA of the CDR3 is TGTGCCAGTAGTACAGGGAAGACTGAAGCTTTCTTT.

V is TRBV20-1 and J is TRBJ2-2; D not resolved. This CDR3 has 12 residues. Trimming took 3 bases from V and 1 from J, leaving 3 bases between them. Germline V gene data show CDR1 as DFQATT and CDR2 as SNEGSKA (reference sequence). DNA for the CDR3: TGCAGTGCTAGTCGGAACACCGGGGAGCTGTTTTTT. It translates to CSASRNTGELFF.

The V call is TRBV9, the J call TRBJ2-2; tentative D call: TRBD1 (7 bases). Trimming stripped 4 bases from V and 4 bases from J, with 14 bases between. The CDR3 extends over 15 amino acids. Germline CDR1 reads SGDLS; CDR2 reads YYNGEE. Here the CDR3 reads CASSWRGRGTGELFF. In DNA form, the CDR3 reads TGTGCCAGCAGCTGGAGGGGGCGTGGCACCGGGGAGCTGTTTTTT.

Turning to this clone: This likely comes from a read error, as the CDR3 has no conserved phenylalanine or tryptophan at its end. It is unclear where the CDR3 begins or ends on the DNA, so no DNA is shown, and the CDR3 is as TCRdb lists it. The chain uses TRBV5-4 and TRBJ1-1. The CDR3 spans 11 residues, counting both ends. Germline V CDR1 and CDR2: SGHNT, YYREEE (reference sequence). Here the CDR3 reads CASSLNGEGFL.

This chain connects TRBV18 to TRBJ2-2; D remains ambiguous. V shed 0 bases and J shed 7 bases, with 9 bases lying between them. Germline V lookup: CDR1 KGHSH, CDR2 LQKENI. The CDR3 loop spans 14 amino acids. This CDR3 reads CASSPPTGGGELFF. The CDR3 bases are TGTGCCAGCTCACCACCGACTGGCGGCGGGGAGCTGTTTTTT.